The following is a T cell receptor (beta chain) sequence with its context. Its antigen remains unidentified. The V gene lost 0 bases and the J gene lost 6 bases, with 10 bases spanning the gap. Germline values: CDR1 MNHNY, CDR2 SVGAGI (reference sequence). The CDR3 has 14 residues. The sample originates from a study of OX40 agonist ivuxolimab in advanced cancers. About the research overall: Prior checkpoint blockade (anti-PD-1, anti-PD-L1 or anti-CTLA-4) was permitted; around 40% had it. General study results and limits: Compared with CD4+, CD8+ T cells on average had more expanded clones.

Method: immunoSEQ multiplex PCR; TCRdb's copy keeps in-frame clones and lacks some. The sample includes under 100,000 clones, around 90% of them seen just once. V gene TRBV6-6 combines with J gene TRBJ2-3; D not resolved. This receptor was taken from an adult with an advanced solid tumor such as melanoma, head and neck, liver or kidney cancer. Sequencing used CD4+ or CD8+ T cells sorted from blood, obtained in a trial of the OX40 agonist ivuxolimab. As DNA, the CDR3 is TGTGCCAGCAGTTACTCAGGCTTGCCCGATACGCAGTATTTT. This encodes CASSYSGLPDTQYF.